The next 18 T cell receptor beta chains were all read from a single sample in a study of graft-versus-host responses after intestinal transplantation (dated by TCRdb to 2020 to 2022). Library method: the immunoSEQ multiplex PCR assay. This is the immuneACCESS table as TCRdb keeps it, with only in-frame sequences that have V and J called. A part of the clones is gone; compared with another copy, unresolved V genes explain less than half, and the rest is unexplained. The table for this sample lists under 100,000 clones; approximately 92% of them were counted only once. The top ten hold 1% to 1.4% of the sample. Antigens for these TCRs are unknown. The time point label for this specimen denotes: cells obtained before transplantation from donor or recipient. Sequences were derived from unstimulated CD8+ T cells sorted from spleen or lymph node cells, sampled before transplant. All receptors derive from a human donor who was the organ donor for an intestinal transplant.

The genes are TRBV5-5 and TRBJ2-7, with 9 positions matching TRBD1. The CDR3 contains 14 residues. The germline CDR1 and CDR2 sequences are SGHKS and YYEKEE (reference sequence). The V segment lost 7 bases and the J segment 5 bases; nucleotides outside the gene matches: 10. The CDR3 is CASAPGQGFNEQYF. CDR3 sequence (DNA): TGTGCCAGCGCCCCGGGACAGGGCTTCAACGAGCAGTACTTC.

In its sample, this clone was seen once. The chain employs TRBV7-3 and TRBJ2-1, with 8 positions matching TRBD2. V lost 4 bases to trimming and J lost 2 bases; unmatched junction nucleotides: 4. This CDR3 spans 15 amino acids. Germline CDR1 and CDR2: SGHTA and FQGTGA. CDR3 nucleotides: TGTGCCAGCAGCTCCCGGGGGGGTCCCTACAATGAGCAGTTCTTC. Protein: CASSSRGGPYNEQFF.

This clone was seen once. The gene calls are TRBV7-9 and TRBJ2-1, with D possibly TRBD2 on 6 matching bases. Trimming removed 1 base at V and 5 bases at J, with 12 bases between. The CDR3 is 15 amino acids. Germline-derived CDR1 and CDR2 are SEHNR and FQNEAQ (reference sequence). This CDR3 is CASSLVGGFHNEQFF. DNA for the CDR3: TGTGCCAGCAGCTTAGTCGGAGGGTTCCACAATGAGCAGTTCTTC.

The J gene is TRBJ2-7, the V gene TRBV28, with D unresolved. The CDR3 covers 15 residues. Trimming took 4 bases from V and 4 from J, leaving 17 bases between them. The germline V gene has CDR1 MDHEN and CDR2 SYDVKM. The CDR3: CASSSADTFGYEQYF. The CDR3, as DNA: TGTGCCAGCAGTTCCGCCGACACTTTTGGTTACGAGCAGTACTTC.

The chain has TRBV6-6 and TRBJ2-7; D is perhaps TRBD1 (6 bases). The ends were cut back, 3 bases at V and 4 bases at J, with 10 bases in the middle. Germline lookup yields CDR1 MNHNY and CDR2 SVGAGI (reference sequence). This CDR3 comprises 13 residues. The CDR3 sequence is CASSYGTLYEQYF. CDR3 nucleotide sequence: TGTGCCAGCAGTTATGGGACACTTTACGAGCAGTACTTC.

CDR3 sequence: CASSPSGGVLETQYF. CDR3 bases: TGCGCCAGCAGCCCAAGCGGGGGGGTTTTGGAGACCCAGTACTTC. The chain is built from TRBV5-1 and TRBJ2-5, with 10 bases lining up with TRBD2. The trim removed 4 bases at V and 5 bases at J, leaving 8 bases unmatched. This CDR3 comprises 15 residues. The germline V gene has CDR1 SGHRS and CDR2 YFSETQ.

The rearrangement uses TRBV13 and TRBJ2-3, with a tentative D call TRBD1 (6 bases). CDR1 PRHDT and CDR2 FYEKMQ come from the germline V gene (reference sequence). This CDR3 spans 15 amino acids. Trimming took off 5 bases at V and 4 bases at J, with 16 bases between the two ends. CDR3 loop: CASSLGVQGSDTQYF. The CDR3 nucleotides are TGTGCCAGCAGCCTCGGAGTACAGGGTTCAGATACGCAGTATTTT. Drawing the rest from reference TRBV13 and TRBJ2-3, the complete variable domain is AAGVIQSPRHLIKEKRETATLKCYPIPRHDTVYWYQQGPGQDPQFLISFYEKMQSDKGSIPDRFSAQQFSDYHSELNMSSLELGDSALYFCASSLGVQGSDTQYFGPGTRLTVL.

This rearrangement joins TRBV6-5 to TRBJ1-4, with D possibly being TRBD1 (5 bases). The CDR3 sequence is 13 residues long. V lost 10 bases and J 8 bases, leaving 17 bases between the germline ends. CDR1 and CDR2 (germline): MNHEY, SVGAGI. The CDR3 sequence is CATRGSGREKLFF. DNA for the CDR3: TGTGCCACACGGGGGTCGGGGCGGGAAAAACTGTTTTTT.

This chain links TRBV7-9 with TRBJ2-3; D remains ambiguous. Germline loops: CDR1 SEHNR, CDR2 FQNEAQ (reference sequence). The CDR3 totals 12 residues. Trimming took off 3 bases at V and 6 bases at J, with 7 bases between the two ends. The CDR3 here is CASSFGVDTQYF. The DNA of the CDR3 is TGTGCCAGCAGCTTCGGTGTGGATACGCAGTATTTT.

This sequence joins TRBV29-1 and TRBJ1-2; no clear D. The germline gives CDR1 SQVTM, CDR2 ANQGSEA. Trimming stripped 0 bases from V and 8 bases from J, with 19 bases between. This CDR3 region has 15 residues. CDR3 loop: CSVEDVAAPEGGYTF. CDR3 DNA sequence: TGCAGCGTTGAAGATGTAGCAGCACCCGAGGGAGGCTACACCTTC.

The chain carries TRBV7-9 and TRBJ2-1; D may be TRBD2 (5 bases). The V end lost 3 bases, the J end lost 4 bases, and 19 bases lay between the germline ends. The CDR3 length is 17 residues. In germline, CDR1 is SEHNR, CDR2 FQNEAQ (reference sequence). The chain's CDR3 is CASSFSGQRQPYNEQFF. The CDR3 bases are TGTGCCAGCAGCTTCTCTGGCCAGCGGCAACCTTACAATGAGCAGTTCTTC.

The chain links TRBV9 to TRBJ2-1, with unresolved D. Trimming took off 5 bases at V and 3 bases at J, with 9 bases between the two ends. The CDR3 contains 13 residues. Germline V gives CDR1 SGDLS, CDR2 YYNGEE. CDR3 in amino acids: CASRARGYNEQFF. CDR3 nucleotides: TGTGCCAGCAGGGCTAGAGGCTACAATGAGCAGTTCTTC.

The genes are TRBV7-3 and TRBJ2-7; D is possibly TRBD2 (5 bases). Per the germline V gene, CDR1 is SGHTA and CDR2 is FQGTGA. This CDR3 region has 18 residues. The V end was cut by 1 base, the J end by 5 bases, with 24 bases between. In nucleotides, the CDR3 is TGTGCCAGCAGCTTAATTCCCTGGGCCTCCCTCGAGGGTAACGAGCAGTACTTC. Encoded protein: CASSLIPWASLEGNEQYF.

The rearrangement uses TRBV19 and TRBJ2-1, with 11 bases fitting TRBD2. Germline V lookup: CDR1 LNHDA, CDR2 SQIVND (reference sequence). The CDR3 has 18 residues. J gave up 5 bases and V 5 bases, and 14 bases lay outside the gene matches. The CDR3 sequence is CASSRASGGSSLDNEQFF. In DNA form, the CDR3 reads TGTGCCAGTAGTCGGGCTAGCGGGGGGTCAAGCTTGGACAATGAGCAGTTCTTC.

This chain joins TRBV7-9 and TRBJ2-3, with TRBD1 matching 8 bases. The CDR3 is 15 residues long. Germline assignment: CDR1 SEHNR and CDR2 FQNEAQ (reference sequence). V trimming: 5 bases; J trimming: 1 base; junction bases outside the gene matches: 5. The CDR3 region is CASSVQGGGTDTQYF. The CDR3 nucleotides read TGTGCCAGCAGCGTACAGGGGGGAGGCACAGATACGCAGTATTTT.

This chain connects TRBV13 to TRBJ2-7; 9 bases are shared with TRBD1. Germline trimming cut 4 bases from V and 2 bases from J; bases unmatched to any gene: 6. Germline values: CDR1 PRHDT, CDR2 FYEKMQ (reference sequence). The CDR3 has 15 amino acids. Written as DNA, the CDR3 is TGTGCCAGCAGCTCGGCCGGGACAGGGACCTACGAGCAGTACTTC. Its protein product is CASSSAGTGTYEQYF.

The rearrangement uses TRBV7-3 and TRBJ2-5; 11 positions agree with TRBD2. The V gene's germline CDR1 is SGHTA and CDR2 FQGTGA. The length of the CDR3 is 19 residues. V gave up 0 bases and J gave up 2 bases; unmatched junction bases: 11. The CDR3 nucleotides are TGTGCCAGCAGCTTAACTGAGTCTAGCGGGAGGACTCCTCAAGAGACCCAGTACTTC. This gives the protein CASSLTESSGRTPQETQYF.

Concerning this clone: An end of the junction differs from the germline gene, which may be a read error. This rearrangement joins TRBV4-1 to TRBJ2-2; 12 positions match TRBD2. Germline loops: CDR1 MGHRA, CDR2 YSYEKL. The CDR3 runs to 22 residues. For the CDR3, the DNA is TGCGCCAGCAGCCACGGCCGGCCCAATCTAGCGGGAGGGGGCGCGGAACACCGGGGAGCTGTTTTT. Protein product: CASSHGRPNLAGGGAEHRGAVF.